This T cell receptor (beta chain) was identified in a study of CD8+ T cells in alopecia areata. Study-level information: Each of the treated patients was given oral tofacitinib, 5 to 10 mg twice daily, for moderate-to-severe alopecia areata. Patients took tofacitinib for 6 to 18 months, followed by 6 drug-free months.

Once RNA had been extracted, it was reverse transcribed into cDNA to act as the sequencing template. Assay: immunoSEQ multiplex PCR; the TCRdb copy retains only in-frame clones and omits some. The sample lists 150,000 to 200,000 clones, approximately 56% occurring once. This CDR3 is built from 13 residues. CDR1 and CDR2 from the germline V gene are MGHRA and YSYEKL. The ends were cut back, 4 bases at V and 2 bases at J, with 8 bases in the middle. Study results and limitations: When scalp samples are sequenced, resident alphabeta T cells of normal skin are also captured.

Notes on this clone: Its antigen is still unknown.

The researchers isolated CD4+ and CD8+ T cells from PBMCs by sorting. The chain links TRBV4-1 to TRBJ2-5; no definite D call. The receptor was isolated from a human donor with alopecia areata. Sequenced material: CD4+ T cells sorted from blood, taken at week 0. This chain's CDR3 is CASSPRGQETQYF. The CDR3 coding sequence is TGCGCCAGCAGCCCCCGAGGTCAAGAGACCCAGTACTTC.